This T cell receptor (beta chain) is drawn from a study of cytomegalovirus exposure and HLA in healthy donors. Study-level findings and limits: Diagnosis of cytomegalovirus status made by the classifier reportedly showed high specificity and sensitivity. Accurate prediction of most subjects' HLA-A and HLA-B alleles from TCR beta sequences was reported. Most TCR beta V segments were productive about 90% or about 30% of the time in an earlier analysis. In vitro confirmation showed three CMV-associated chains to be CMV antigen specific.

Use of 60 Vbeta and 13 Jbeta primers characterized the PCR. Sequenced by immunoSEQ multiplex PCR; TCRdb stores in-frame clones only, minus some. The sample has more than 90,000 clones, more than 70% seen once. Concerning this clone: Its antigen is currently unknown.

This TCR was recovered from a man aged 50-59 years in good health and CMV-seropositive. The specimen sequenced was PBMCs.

The DNA of the CDR3 is TGTGCCAGTAGTATTAAAGAGCAGGATCCCTCTGGGGCCAACGTCCTGACTTTC. This translates into CASSIKEQDPSGANVLTF. The chain has TRBV19 and TRBJ2-6; the D is unclear. The germline V gene has CDR1 LNHDA and CDR2 SQIVND (reference sequence). The CDR3 has 18 amino acids. The V and J ends lost 3 bases and 0 bases respectively, with 15 bases between them.